The following is a T cell receptor beta chain sequence with its context. The data belong to a study of blood T cell repertoires in COVID-19. Across the study: Some COVID-19 samples were acute and others convalescent; all came from the United States, Italy and Spain. PBMCs, B-cell-depleted T cells, or T cells provided the cDNA or gDNA that made up the material.

Authors' methods: Reference gene primer amplification yielded estimated nucleated cell counts. Profiled with immunoSEQ multiplex PCR; TCRdb holds only in-frame clones, not every one. D and trimming come from the DNA, and the V and J calls and clone size come from that table. The data show over 200,000 clones, with around 86% seen just once and approximately 6% held by the top ten. Germline lookup yields CDR1 SGHAT and CDR2 FQNNGV. The CDR3 runs to 17 residues. Losses at the gene ends were 5 bases for V and 4 bases for J; bases not matched to a gene: 16. The chain couples TRBV11-2 to TRBJ1-2; 7 nucleotides align to TRBD1. The TCR sequence derives from a man aged 80 or over with acute or convalescent COVID-19. The sample consisted of peripheral blood. Written as DNA, the CDR3 is TGTGCCAGCAGCCGTAGTGGGACAGAAAATTATATCTATGGCTACACCTTC. Translation gives CASSRSGTENYIYGYTF.